This record covers a single T cell receptor beta chain. The data are from a study of blood T cell repertoires in COVID-19. Turning to the study itself: The United States, Italy and Spain provided the acute and convalescent COVID-19 samples. T cells, B-cell-depleted T cells, or PBMCs provided the cDNA or gDNA that served as material.

Only in-frame clones appear in the TCRdb table, and some are missing; sequencing was by immunoSEQ multiplex PCR. Here the sample spans about 200,000 clones, approximately 90% being singletons. Per the germline V gene, CDR1 is LGHNA and CDR2 is YNFKEQ. The CDR3 sequence is 22 residues long. Trimming at V came to 0 bases and at J to 1 base, leaving 13 bases not matched to a gene. The rearrangement links TRBV4-2 to TRBJ2-4, with 15 bases lining up with TRBD2. The sample consisted of peripheral blood. The sequence came from a woman aged 40 to 50 with acute or convalescent COVID-19. The CDR3 sequence is CASSQESGLAGGPLRAKNIQYF. The CDR3 bases are TGTGCCAGCAGCCAAGAATCCGGACTAGCGGGGGGGCCCCTAAGGGCCAAAAACATTCAGTACTTC.